This T cell receptor beta chain was sequenced during a study of blood T cells in healthy people across ages. The second PCR ran roughly 6 to 12 cycles with a sample-barcoded 5' primer and J-beta primers. MiXCR, applied by TCRdb to the 5' RACE reads, yields one record per CDR3 protein. The data hold almost 1 million distinct CDR3 sequences, with approximately 50% observed a single time. The sample providers were healthy Caucasian people from Russia, aged roughly 6 to 90. CDR3 length: 13 amino acids. This chain uses TRBV21-1 with TRBJ2-7. TRBV21-1 is listed as a pseudogene. Sequenced input: blood. This receptor was taken from a woman in her sixties or seventies in good health. CDR3 DNA sequence: TGTGCCAGCAGCGTACGAAACGGAAACGAGCAGTACTTC. Residues: CASSVRNGNEQYF.